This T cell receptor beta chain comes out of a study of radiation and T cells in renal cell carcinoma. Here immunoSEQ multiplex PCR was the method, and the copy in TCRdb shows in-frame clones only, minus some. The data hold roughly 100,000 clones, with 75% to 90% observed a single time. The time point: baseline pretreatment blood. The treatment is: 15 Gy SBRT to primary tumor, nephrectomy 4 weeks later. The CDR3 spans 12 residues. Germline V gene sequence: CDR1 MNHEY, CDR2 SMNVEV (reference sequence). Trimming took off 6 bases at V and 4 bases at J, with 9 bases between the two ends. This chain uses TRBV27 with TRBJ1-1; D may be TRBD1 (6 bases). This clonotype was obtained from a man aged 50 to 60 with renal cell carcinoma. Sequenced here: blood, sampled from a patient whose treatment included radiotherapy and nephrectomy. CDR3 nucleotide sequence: TGTGCCAGCAGCCAACAGGGCACTGAAGCTTTCTTT. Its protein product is CASSQQGTEAFF.